The rows below give T cell receptor beta chains drawn from one sample of a study of esophageal squamous cell carcinoma under preoperative chemotherapy. MiXCR was run by TCRdb on the PCR reads, yielding one entry per CDR3 protein. This sample has 34,000 or so distinct CDR3 sequences, with approximately 55% found just once. Sample collection was performed from a patient given preoperative chemotherapy. These receptors all come from a human donor with esophageal squamous cell carcinoma. The donor label of this sample is uncertain. CDR3s include the opening cysteine and the closing phenylalanine or tryptophan. D genes are given only for firm matches. Some rows have no size entry. The others give once, few or many, or a class for an expanded clone.

16	TRBV6-1	NA	TRBD1	TRBJ2-2	CASRGTGGVMTEAQFF	TGTGCCAGCAGAGGGACAGGGGGCGTTATGACCGAGGCGCAGTTTTTT
13	TRBV7-2	NA	NA	TRBJ1-1	CASSLESLTEAFF	TGTGCCAGCAGCTTAGAATCGTTGACTGAAGCTTTCTTT
14	TRBV27	many	NA	TRBJ2-2	CASRTGIGAGELFF	TGTGCCAGCAGAACAGGGATCGGAGCCGGGGAGCTGTTTTTT
13	TRBV7-2	medium-sized	NA	TRBJ2-1	CASSLGNYNEQFF	TGTGCCAGCAGCTTGGGCAACTACAATGAGCAGTTCTTC
14	TRBV11-3	NA	NA	TRBJ2-3	CASTQGARGGAQYF	TGTGCCAGCACCCAGGGAGCAAGGGGCGGTGCGCAGTATTTT
15	TRBV10-3	NA	NA	TRBJ2-2	CAISRGGPGTGELFF	TGTGCCATCAGCAGGGGAGGGCCGGGCACCGGGGAGCTGTTTTTT
13	TRBV12-3/TRBV12-4	many	NA	TRBJ2-5	CASRPQHQETQYF	TGTGCCAGCAGACCCCAACACCAAGAGACCCAGTACTTC
14	TRBV7-3	NA	TRBD2	TRBJ2-3	CAGSGGGGQETQYF	TGTGCGGGCAGCGGGGGGGGTGGCCAAGAGACGCAGTATTTT
16	TRBV7-8	NA	NA	TRBJ2-4	CASSNLGVWAENTQYF	TGTGCGAGCAGCAACCTGGGGGTGTGGGCCGAAAACACGCAGTATTTC
13	TRBV19	many	NA	TRBJ2-4	CASSIGAKNIQYF	TGTGCCAGTAGTATAGGAGCCAAAAACATTCAGTACTTC
14	TRBV20-1	NA	NA	TRBJ2-5	CSALPFQGMKTQYF	TGCAGTGCTTTGCCCTTTCAGGGGATGAAGACCCAGTACTTC
14	TRBV7-2	once	NA	TRBJ2-4	CAGSRGRDKNTQYF	TGTGCGGGGAGCCGGGGCCGAGACAAAAACACCCAGTACTTC
16	TRBV11-3	few	TRBD1	TRBJ2-1	CASSRNRGREMGGPFF	TGTGCCAGCAGCCGTAACAGGGGGCGAGAGATGGGGGGGCCGTTCTTC
16	TRBV6-2/TRBV6-3	many	TRBD1	TRBJ2-7	CASSPIGQGRAYEQYF	TGTGCCAGCAGCCCTATCGGACAGGGGCGAGCCTACGAGCAGTACTTC
15	TRBV7-2	few	NA	TRBJ2-7	CASSLIGRANHEQYF	TGTGCCAGCAGCTTAATCGGCCGGGCGAACCACGAGCAGTACTTC
17	TRBV7-8	NA	NA	TRBJ2-3	CASSPPRGRVGTDTQYF	TGTGCCAGCAGCCCTCCCAGGGGGAGGGTCGGCACAGATACGCAGTATTTT
15	TRBV12-3/TRBV12-4	many	NA	TRBJ2-1	CASSFGRGLNNEQFF	TGTGCCAGCAGTTTCGGCAGGGGCCTAAACAATGAGCAGTTCTTC
14	TRBV6-1	NA	NA	TRBJ2-5	CASSGGLSRETQYF	TGTGCCAGCAGTGGTGGACTTAGCAGAGAGACCCAGTACTTC
18	TRBV7-2	NA	TRBD2	TRBJ2-4	CAGCLGGAGGRDKDIQYF	TGTGCGGGCTGCTTAGGGGGAGCGGGGGGGCGGGACAAAGACATTCAGTACTTC
12	TRBV3-1	NA	NA	TRBJ2-7	CASSQEGNEQYF	TGTGCCAGCAGCCAAGAGGGTAACGAGCAGTACTTC
15	TRBV27	many	TRBD2	TRBJ2-7	CASRVTGLALYEQYF	TGTGCCAGCAGGGTCACAGGACTAGCCTTATACGAGCAGTACTTC
13	TRBV7-2	many	TRBD2	TRBJ2-5	CASSSSGSGEQYF	TGTGCCAGCAGCAGTAGCGGGAGTGGAGAGCAGTACTTC
14	TRBV6-5	many	NA	TRBJ1-1	CASSYIHGSTEAFF	TGTGCCAGCAGTTACATTCACGGGAGCACTGAAGCTTTCTTT
14	TRBV7-6	NA	NA	TRBJ2-5	CASTPLRGGETQYF	TGTGCCAGCACCCCCCTGAGGGGTGGGGAGACCCAGTACTTC
14	TRBV6-5	many	NA	TRBJ1-2	CASSYTTGLGGYTF	TGTGCCAGCAGTTACACCACAGGGTTGGGAGGCTACACCTTC
12	TRBV6-1	NA	NA	TRBJ1-1	CASSTGWTEAFF	TGTGCCAGCAGTACAGGGTGGACTGAAGCTTTCTTT
16	TRBV7-8	NA	TRBD2	TRBJ2-4	CASSNPAGGANDIQYF	TGTGCCAGCAGCAACCCGGCGGGGGGGGCCAATGATATTCAGTACTTT
16	TRBV12-3/TRBV12-4	NA	TRBD2	TRBJ2-1	CASTLGLARSYNEQFF	TGTGCCAGCACCTTAGGACTAGCGCGCTCCTACAATGAGCAGTTCTTC
12	TRBV7-2	once	NA	TRBJ2-4	CAGRQAKNTQYF	TGTGCGGGGCGGCAGGCCAAAAACACTCAGTATTTC